The 6 T cell receptor beta chains below all came from one sample that was sequenced in a study of technical replicates of blood from four donors. Assay used: immunoSEQ multiplex PCR; TCRdb lists only in-frame clones, some missing. The sample yields about 82,000 clones, 75% to 95% seen once. Material: T cells isolated from PBMCs. These receptors all stem from a human donor in good health.

The chain recombines TRBV11-1 with TRBJ2-7; the match to TRBD2 covers 8 bases. Germline trimming cut 4 bases from V and 4 bases from J; bases unmatched to any gene: 6. CDR3 size: 14 residues. CDR1 and CDR2 from the germline V gene are SGHAT and FQDESV (reference sequence). The CDR3 DNA follows: TGTGCCAGCAGCTCAGCGGGAGCTTTGTACGAGCAGTACTTC. This encodes CASSSAGALYEQYF.

The rearrangement joins TRBV30 to TRBJ1-2; TRBD1 matches at 7 bases. This CDR3 contains 13 residues. V dropped 1 base and J dropped 5; count of bases not matched to a gene: 4. Looked up from germline, CDR1 is GTSNPN and CDR2 is SVGIG (reference sequence). This CDR3 is CAWSEGARYGYTF. The CDR3 DNA is TGTGCCTGGAGTGAGGGGGCGCGGTATGGCTACACCTTC.

DNA of the CDR3: TGTGCCAGCAGTGAACCAGACAGGGCAGGGTACTTC. Residues: CASSEPDRAGYF. The chain employs TRBV2 and TRBJ2-7; TRBD1 matches 7 bases. The CDR3 sequence is 12 residues long. V dropped 2 bases and J dropped 12; count of bases not matched to a gene: 7. Germline V lookup: CDR1 SNHLY, CDR2 FYNNEI.

The chain employs TRBV7-2 and TRBJ1-3, with D perhaps TRBD1 (6 bases). Germline CDR1 is SGHTA and CDR2 is FQGNSA. Trimming left V 1 base short and J 0 bases short, with 7 bases between. The CDR3 runs 15 residues. The CDR3 loop reads CASSLEGGSGNTIYF. CDR3 in DNA: TGTGCCAGCAGCTTAGAAGGGGGCTCTGGAAACACCATATATTTT. The variable domain in full, with the rest retrieved from reference TRBV7-2 and TRBJ1-3, is GAGVSQSPSNKVTEKGKDVELRCDPISGHTALYWYRQSLGQGLEFLIYFQGNSAPDKSGLPSDRFSAERTGGSVSTLTIQRTQQEDSAVYLCASSLEGGSGNTIYFGEGSWLTVV.

The V gene is TRBV29-1, the J gene TRBJ2-7; tentatively, D is TRBD1 (6 bases). The germline V and J ends were trimmed by 4 bases and 5 bases, with 21 bases remaining between them. The CDR3 loop spans 15 amino acids. Looked up from germline, CDR1 is SQVTM and CDR2 is ANQGSEA. The CDR3 nucleotides are TGCAGCGTTGGGGTGCGACAGGATAAAGGAGACGAGCAGTACTTC. Its protein product is CSVGVRQDKGDEQYF.

The rearrangement links TRBV29-1 to TRBJ2-7; TRBD1 matches 9 bases. Germline values: CDR1 SQVTM, CDR2 ANQGSEA. The J segment lost 5 bases and the V segment lost 3 bases, leaving 8 bases of the junction unmatched. CDR3 size: 14 residues. CDR3 residues: CSVDMVGQGNEQYF. Here the CDR3 DNA reads TGCAGCGTTGATATGGTGGGACAGGGTAACGAGCAGTACTTC.